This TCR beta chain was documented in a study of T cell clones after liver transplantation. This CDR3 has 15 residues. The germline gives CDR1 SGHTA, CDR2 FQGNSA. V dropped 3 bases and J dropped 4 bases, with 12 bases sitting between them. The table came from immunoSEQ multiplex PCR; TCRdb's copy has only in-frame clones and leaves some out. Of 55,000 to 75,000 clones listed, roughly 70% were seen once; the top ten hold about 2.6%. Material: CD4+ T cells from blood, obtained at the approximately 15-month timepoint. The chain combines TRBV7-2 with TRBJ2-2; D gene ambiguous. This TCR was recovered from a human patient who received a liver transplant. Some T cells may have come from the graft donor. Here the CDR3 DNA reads TGTGCCAGCAGCTTCTCGACTCTTACCACCGGGGAGCTGTTTTTT. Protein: CASSFSTLTTGELFF. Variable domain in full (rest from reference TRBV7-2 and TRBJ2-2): GAGVSQSPSNKVTEKGKDVELRCDPISGHTALYWYRQSLGQGLEFLIYFQGNSAPDKSGLPSDRFSAERTGGSVSTLTIQRTQQEDSAVYLCASSFSTLTTGELFFGEGSRLTVL.